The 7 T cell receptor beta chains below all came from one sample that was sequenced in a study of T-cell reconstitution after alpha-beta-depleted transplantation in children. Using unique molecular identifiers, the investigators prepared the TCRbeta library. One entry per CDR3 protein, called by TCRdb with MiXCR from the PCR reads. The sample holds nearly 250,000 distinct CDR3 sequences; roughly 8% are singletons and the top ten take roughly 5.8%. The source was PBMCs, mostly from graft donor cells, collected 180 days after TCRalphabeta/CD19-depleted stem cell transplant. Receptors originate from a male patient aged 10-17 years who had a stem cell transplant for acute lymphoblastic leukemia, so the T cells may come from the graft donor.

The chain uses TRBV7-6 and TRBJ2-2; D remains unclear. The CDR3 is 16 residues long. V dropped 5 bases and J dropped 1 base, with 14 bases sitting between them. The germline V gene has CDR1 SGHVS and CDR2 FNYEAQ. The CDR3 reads CASSKESPLNTGELFF. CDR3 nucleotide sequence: TGTGCCAGCAGCAAGGAGAGCCCGTTGAACACCGGGGAGCTGTTTTTT.

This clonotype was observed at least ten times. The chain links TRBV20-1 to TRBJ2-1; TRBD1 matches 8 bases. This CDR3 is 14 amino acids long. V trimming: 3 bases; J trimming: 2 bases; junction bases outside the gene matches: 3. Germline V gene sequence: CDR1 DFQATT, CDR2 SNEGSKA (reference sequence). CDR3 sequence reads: CSARGDRTYNEQFF. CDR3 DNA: TGCAGTGCTAGGGGGGACAGGACCTACAATGAGCAGTTCTTC.

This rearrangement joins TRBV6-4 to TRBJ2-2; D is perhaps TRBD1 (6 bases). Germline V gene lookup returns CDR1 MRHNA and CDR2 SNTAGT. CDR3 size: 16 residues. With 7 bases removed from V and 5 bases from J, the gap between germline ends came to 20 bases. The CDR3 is CASTFRKGVRTGELFF. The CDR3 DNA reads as TGTGCCAGCACCTTTCGAAAGGGGGTTCGGACCGGGGAGCTGTTTTTT.

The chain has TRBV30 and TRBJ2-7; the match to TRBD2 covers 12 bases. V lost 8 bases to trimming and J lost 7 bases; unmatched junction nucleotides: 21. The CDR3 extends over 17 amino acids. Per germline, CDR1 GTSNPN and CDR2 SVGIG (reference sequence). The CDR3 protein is CASRVQTSGSPFMEQYF. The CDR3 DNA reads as TGTGCCAGCAGGGTCCAGACTAGCGGGAGTCCGTTTATGGAGCAGTACTTC.

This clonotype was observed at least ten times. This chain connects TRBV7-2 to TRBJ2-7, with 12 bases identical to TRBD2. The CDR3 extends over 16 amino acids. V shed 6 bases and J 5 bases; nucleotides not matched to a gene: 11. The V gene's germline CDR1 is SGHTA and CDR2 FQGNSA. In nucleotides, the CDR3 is TGTGCCAGCAGTCACCCCCGGACTAGCGGGGAGAACGAGCAGTACTTC. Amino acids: CASSHPRTSGENEQYF.

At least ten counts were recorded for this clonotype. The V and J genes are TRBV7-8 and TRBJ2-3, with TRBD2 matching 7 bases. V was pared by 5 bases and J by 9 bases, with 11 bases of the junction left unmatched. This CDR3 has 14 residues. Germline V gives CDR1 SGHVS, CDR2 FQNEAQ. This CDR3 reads CASSPAGQGGTQYF. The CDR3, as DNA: TGTGCCAGCAGCCCTGCAGGCCAGGGAGGGACGCAGTATTTT.

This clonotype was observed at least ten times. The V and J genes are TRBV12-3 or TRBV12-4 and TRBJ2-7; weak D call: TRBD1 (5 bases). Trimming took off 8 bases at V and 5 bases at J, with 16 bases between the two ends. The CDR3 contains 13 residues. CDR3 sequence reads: CASSPQGVHEQYF. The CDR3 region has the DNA TGTGCCAGCTCTCCTCAAGGGGTCCACGAGCAGTACTTC.